Each of the 21 T cell receptor beta chains below was sequenced from the same sample in a study of CD8+ T cells in alopecia areata. Extracted RNA was reverse transcribed, and the resulting cDNA served as sequencing template. Assay used: immunoSEQ multiplex PCR; TCRdb lists only in-frame clones, some missing. The sample shows under 25,000 clones, 60% to 80% of them seen only once. Lesional scalp tissue (obtained by punch biopsy) and peripheral blood were collected from alopecia areata patients. The source material was skin, sampled at week 0. The source of these receptors is a human donor with alopecia areata.

In its sample, this clone was seen a few times. This chain uses TRBV5-1 with TRBJ1-1; D gene uncertain. The germline V gene encodes CDR1 SGHRS and CDR2 YFSETQ. CDR3 length: 16 amino acids. Deletions cut 0 bases from V and 0 bases from J, with 12 bases between. In DNA form, the CDR3 reads TGCGCCAGCAGCTTGGTACAGTCAACCTTGAACACTGAAGCTTTCTTT. Its translation: CASSLVQSTLNTEAFF.

This clone turned up a few times. This rearrangement joins TRBV18 to TRBJ1-6, with 8 bases aligning to TRBD1. With V trimmed by 3 bases and J by 9 bases, 4 bases remained unmatched. Looked up from germline, CDR1 is KGHSH and CDR2 is LQKENI. This CDR3 contains 14 residues. The CDR3 coding sequence is TGTGCCAGCTCACCCGACAGGGGAGGTTCACCCCTCCACTTT. It is translated as CASSPDRGGSPLHF.

A remark on this clone: No conserved phenylalanine or tryptophan ends this CDR3, so it is likely a read error. The DNA is left out, because the CDR3 cannot be placed on it with certainty; the CDR3 is given as TCRdb lists it. The V gene is TRBV14, the J gene TRBJ1-6; the listed D gene, TRBD1, was not tested against the DNA. The CDR3 contains 10 residues when both ends are counted. CDR1 and CDR2 (germline): SGHDN, FVKESK. The CDR3 loop is CASSLGTGSH.

The J gene is TRBJ2-1, the V gene TRBV9; 11 bases match TRBD2. This CDR3 is built from 15 residues. Germline CDR1 reads SGDLS; CDR2 reads YYNGEE. V dropped 0 bases and J dropped 7; count of bases not matched to a gene: 3. The CDR3 DNA is TGTGCCAGCAGCGTAGGACTAGCGGGGACGAATGAGCAGTTCTTC. This encodes CASSVGLAGTNEQFF.

The chain combines TRBV5-5 with TRBJ1-6; 7 bases agree with TRBD1. Germline V gene lookup returns CDR1 SGHKS and CDR2 YYEKEE (reference sequence). V gave up 6 bases and J gave up 10 bases; unmatched junction bases: 16. There are 16 residues in the CDR3. The CDR3 is CASTLSPGGVGSPLHF. DNA of the CDR3: TGTGCCAGCACCCTGAGTCCAGGGGGAGTTGGGTCACCCCTCCACTTT.

This rearrangement joins TRBV7-8 to TRBJ1-6; perhaps TRBD1 as D (5 bases). The CDR3 consists of 16 residues. The V gene's germline CDR1 is SGHVS and CDR2 FQNEAQ. V was shortened by 0 bases and J by 10 bases, with 16 bases between the two germline ends. The DNA of the CDR3 is TGTGCCAGCAGCTTAGCGGTGCAGGGCGTCCGGTCACCCCTCCACTTT. This sequence encodes CASSLAVQGVRSPLHF.

The gene calls are TRBV12-5 and TRBJ2-7; no reliable D call. Trimming removed 3 bases from V and 5 bases from J, with 5 bases in between. The CDR3 loop spans 11 amino acids. The germline gives CDR1 LGHNT, CDR2 FRNRAP. CDR3 bases: TGTGCTAGTGGTTTCTCACACGAGCAGTACTTC. The encoded protein is CASGFSHEQYF.

The gene calls are TRBV4-3 and TRBJ1-2; the D is unclear. V was clipped by 1 base and J by 1 base, with 13 bases between them. The germline V gene has CDR1 LGHNA and CDR2 YSLEER. The CDR3 totals 16 residues. For the CDR3, the DNA is TGCGCCAGCAGCCAAGTCCCGGCAAACGTTAACTATGGCTACACCTTC. It encodes CASSQVPANVNYGYTF.

This chain joins TRBV7-6 and TRBJ1-5, with no clear D. This CDR3 spans 10 amino acids. V lost 6 bases, J lost 9 bases, and 6 bases lay in between. Per the germline V gene, CDR1 is SGHVS and CDR2 is FNYEAQ. CDR3 sequence: CASSCTPQHF. The CDR3 DNA follows: TGTGCCAGCAGTTGCACGCCCCAGCATTTT. Together with reference TRBV7-6 and TRBJ1-5, the CDR3 gives the full variable domain: GAGVSQSPRYKVTKRGQDVALRCDPISGHVSLYWYRQALGQGPEFLTYFNYEAQQDKSGLPNDRFSAERPEGSISTLTIQRTEQRDSAMYRCASSCTPQHFGDGTRLSIL.

By share, this clone counts as medium-sized (0.01 to 0.1%). This chain links TRBV7-9 with TRBJ1-6, with 7 bases fitting TRBD1. The junction had 8 bases not matched to a gene; V was cut back by 5 bases and J by 10 bases. The CDR3 runs to 14 residues. Germline assignment: CDR1 SEHNR and CDR2 FQNEAQ (reference sequence). In nucleotides, the CDR3 is TGTGCCAGCAGCACCAACAGGGGTCTCTCACCCCTCCACTTT. Translated: CASSTNRGLSPLHF. Combining the CDR3 with reference TRBV7-9 and TRBJ1-6 gives the whole variable domain DTGVSQNPRHKITKRGQNVTFRCDPISEHNRLYWYRQTLGQGPEFLTYFQNEAQLEKSRLLSDRFSAERPKGSFSTLEIQRTEQGDSAMYLCASSTNRGLSPLHFGNGTRLTVT.

The chain is built from TRBV6-6 and TRBJ1-2; a weak D match, TRBD1 (5 bases). This CDR3 has 15 amino acids. The V gene's germline CDR1 is MNHNY and CDR2 SVGAGI (reference sequence). V was trimmed by 2 bases and J by 3 bases, leaving 13 bases between them. The CDR3 here is CASSYGGVIDYGYTF. CDR3 bases: TGTGCCAGCAGTTACGGGGGGGTCATAGACTATGGCTACACCTTC.

J is TRBJ1-2 and V is TRBV25-1, with D possibly being TRBD1 (5 bases). This CDR3 is 15 amino acids long. V was pared by 3 bases and J by 5 bases, with 16 bases between. The V gene's germline CDR1 is MGHDK and CDR2 SYGVNS. DNA for the CDR3: TGTGCCAGCAGTGAGGCCGGGTCAGGGATATATGGCTACACCTTC. It encodes CASSEAGSGIYGYTF.

This chain links TRBV11-3 with TRBJ1-2; D gene uncertain. Trimming shortened V by 6 bases and J by 7 bases, and 15 bases separated the two germline ends. Germline values: CDR1 SGHNT, CDR2 YENEEA. The length of the CDR3 is 13 residues. The CDR3 is CASRRGGSFGYTF. CDR3 nucleotide sequence: TGTGCCAGCAGGAGAGGAGGGAGTTTTGGCTACACCTTC.

The chain recombines TRBV9 with TRBJ2-3; D unresolved. Trimming cost V 7 bases and J 2 bases, with 14 bases left between them. Germline V gene sequence: CDR1 SGDLS, CDR2 YYNGEE. The CDR3 loop spans 14 amino acids. The CDR3 nucleotides are TGTGCCAGCGGTGCACACAAATACACAGATACGCAGTATTTT. Protein sequence: CASGAHKYTDTQYF.

This chain joins TRBV10-3 and TRBJ1-1; D is unresolved. The CDR3 loop spans 15 amino acids. Germline V lookup: CDR1 ENHRY, CDR2 SYGVKD. Between the trimmed V and J ends, which lost 6 bases and 1 base, there was a span of 15 bases. The CDR3 is CAIRAMTSGNTEAFF. The DNA of the CDR3 is TGTGCCATCAGGGCGATGACATCGGGGAACACTGAAGCTTTCTTT.

This clone appeared a few times. The J gene is TRBJ2-5, the V gene TRBV5-1; D ambiguous. Germline CDR1 reads SGHRS; CDR2 reads YFSETQ. This CDR3 is 14 amino acids long. V was clipped by 4 bases and J by 5 bases, with 15 bases between them. The CDR3 reads CASSLSTFGETQYF. The DNA of the CDR3 is TGCGCCAGCAGCCTATCTACCTTCGGGGAGACCCAGTACTTC.

The chain links TRBV27 to TRBJ1-6, with 7 bases fitting TRBD1. V lost 5 bases to trimming and J lost 0 bases; unmatched junction nucleotides: 10. Germline loops: CDR1 MNHEY, CDR2 SMNVEV (reference sequence). This CDR3 has 18 amino acids. CDR3 amino acids: CASSLGQARSSYNSPLHF. For the CDR3, the DNA is TGTGCCAGCAGTCTAGGACAGGCCAGGAGCTCCTATAATTCACCCCTCCACTTT.

This clone showed up just a few times. The chain recombines TRBV18 with TRBJ2-3, with D perhaps matching TRBD1 or TRBD2 (6 bases each). The CDR3 is made up of 15 amino acids. Germline V lookup: CDR1 KGHSH, CDR2 LQKENI. Trimming removed 6 bases at V and 4 bases at J, with 17 bases between. For the CDR3, the DNA is TGTGCCAGCTCCCCAAGGGGGGCAGGGCCAGATACGCAGTATTTT. Translation gives CASSPRGAGPDTQYF.

The chain combines TRBV6-1 with TRBJ2-1, with TRBD1 matching over 8 bases. There are 14 residues in the CDR3. Per germline, CDR1 MNHNS and CDR2 SASEGT. The ends lost 2 bases at V and 7 bases at J; junction bases unmatched: 4. The CDR3, as DNA: TGTGCCAGCAGTGAACCGGGACAGGTGAATGAGCAGTTCTTC. Residues: CASSEPGQVNEQFF.

The chain has TRBV6-5 and TRBJ1-1; D gene ambiguous. The CDR3 loop spans 11 amino acids. The germline V and J ends were trimmed by 2 bases and 7 bases, with 5 bases remaining between them. The germline gives CDR1 MNHEY, CDR2 SVGAGI. The CDR3 DNA is TGTGCCAGCAGTTACAATGGTGAAGCTTTCTTT. Protein: CASSYNGEAFF.

This chain uses TRBV2 with TRBJ1-5; D is possibly TRBD1 (5 bases). Trimming removed 3 bases from V and 4 bases from J, with 7 bases in between. Germline V gives CDR1 SNHLY, CDR2 FYNNEI. The CDR3 length is 13 residues. The CDR3 nucleotides are TGTGCCAGCAGTGATTCAGGGAATCAGCCCCAGCATTTT. It translates to CASSDSGNQPQHF.